This T cell receptor beta chain was documented in a study of cytomegalovirus exposure and HLA in healthy donors. PCR involved 60 Vbeta and 13 Jbeta primers. Using immunoSEQ multiplex PCR, the repertoire was profiled, and TCRdb retains in-frame clones only, with some absent. The sample shows approximately 170,000 clones, 82% of them seen only once. Trimming pared 0 bases from V and 6 bases from J, leaving 14 bases between. The CDR3 has 16 amino acids. Germline V gives CDR1 LNHNV, CDR2 YYDKDF (reference sequence). This clone is a singleton in its sample. V and J are TRBV15 and TRBJ2-2, with D unresolved. The sample taken for sequencing was PBMCs. This TCR came from a male donor in good health and CMV-seronegative. The CDR3 DNA is TGTGCCACCAGCAGAGATTTCCCTGTCCTACCCGGGGAGCTGTTTTTT. It codes for CATSRDFPVLPGELFF.